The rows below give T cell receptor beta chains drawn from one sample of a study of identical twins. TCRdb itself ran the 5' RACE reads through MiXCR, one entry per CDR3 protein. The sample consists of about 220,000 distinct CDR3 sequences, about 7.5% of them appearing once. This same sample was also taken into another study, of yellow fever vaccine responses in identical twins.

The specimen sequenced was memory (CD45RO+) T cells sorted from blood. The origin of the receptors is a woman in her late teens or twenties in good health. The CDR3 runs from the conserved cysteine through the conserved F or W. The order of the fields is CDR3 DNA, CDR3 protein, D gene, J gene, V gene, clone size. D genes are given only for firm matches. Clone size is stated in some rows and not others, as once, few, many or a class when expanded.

TGCGCCAGCAGCCAGAATCAGGGACTAGGATCAGAGCAGTTCTTC CASSQNQGLGSEQFF TRBD2 TRBJ2-1 TRBV4-3 few
TGTGCCAGCAGCTCCCGACAGCTCTCCTACGAGCAGTACTTC CASSSRQLSYEQYF NA TRBJ2-7 TRBV3-1 NA
TGCAGTGCTAGACCCTATACAGGGATCACAGATACGCAGTATTTT CSARPYTGITDTQYF NA TRBJ2-3 TRBV20-1 NA
TGTGCCAGCAGTCCGCCCTACACCGGGGAGCTGTTTTTT CASSPPYTGELFF NA TRBJ2-2 TRBV27 NA
TGTGCCAGCAGTTATTTGGATGAGCAGTTCTTC CASSYLDEQFF NA TRBJ2-1 TRBV6-2/TRBV6-3 few
TGCGCCAGCACTAGCGGGGGGGCTGGGTCCTACAATGAGCAGTTCTTC CASTSGGAGSYNEQFF TRBD2 TRBJ2-1 TRBV5-1 NA
TGTGCCAGCAGTTTCAACGACAGGCCCCTACCCGCTTTCTTT CASSFNDRPLPAFF NA TRBJ1-1 TRBV6-5 NA
TGTGCCAGCAGCGTACTTGGGGATGGAAACATTCAGTACTTC CASSVLGDGNIQYF NA TRBJ2-4 TRBV9 many
TGTGCCAGCTCACCAAAGATAGGAGGTGACAATGAGCAGTTCTTC CASSPKIGGDNEQFF NA TRBJ2-1 TRBV18 few
TGCGCCAGCAGCCAAGGGACCTTACCCAATGAGCAGTTCTTC CASSQGTLPNEQFF NA TRBJ2-1 TRBV4-1 few
TGCAGCGTTGTCCCCGGCACAAGCGCAATCGGGCAGTTCTTC CSVVPGTSAIGQFF NA TRBJ2-1 TRBV29-1 many
TGTGCCAGCAGTACAGGGGGCTCTGGCTACACCTTC CASSTGGSGYTF TRBD1 TRBJ1-2 TRBV12-3/TRBV12-4 many
TGCAGTGCTACCCTCCCGGTTAACTATGGCTACACCTTC CSATLPVNYGYTF NA TRBJ1-2 TRBV20-1 NA
TGTGCCAGCAGCGAGGGGGGCTGGAATGAGCAGTTCTTC CASSEGGWNEQFF NA TRBJ2-1 TRBV7-3 NA
TGTGCCAGCAGTACCCGGGACGGCTATGGCTACACCTTC CASSTRDGYGYTF NA TRBJ1-2 TRBV27 many
TGTGCCAGCAGTGCCTGGGAGGGAATGAAGACCCAGTACTTC CASSAWEGMKTQYF TRBD2 TRBJ2-5 TRBV25-1 NA
TGTGCCAGCAGCTTACCACTAGGAGGCTACAATGAGCAGTTCTTC CASSLPLGGYNEQFF NA TRBJ2-1 TRBV7-2 many
TGTGCCAGCAGTGAGGGTGGGGGCAATCAGCCCCAGCATTTT CASSEGGGNQPQHF NA TRBJ1-5 TRBV6-1 NA
TGTGCCAGCAGCTTTTTTCTAGTAGGGCTCAATGAGCAGTTCTTC CASSFFLVGLNEQFF NA TRBJ2-1 TRBV7-9 many
TGCAGTGCTAGAGTGGATCGCGGGAGGGCCTCCAATGAGCAGTTCTTC CSARVDRGRASNEQFF TRBD2 TRBJ2-1 TRBV20-1 NA
TGTGCCAGCAGTTTAGCGAGGGGAGGCACCATATATTTT CASSLARGGTIYF NA TRBJ1-3 TRBV12-3/TRBV12-4 NA
TGCAGTGCCGGCGGGTTTGGCGGGAGGGGTCCTGCTGGGGCCAACGTCCTGACTTTC CSAGGFGGRGPAGANVLTF TRBD2 TRBJ2-6 TRBV20-1 few
TGCAGTGCTAAGACTAGCGGGAGAAACATTCAGTACTTC CSAKTSGRNIQYF TRBD2 TRBJ2-4 TRBV20-1 many
TGTGCCAGCACCCTTCGAACAGGCATGAACACTGAAGCTTTCTTT CASTLRTGMNTEAFF NA TRBJ1-1 TRBV7-6 NA
TGTGCCAGCAGTCCACGGGCGGGGAGACAGGGCTATGGCTACACCTTC CASSPRAGRQGYGYTF TRBD1 TRBJ1-2 TRBV12-3/TRBV12-4 few
TGTGCCTGGAGTCAGGGGGGGAACACTGAAGCTTTCTTT CAWSQGGNTEAFF TRBD1 TRBJ1-1 TRBV30 NA
TGTGCCAGCAGTTCTTGGCAGGGAATTCTTTCTCCGGAGACCCAGTACTTC CASSSWQGILSPETQYF NA TRBJ2-5 TRBV6-5 many
TGTGCCAGCAGCCCAATCAGGATCTCCTACAATGAGCAGTTCTTC CASSPIRISYNEQFF NA TRBJ2-1 TRBV7-9 few
TGTGCCAGCAGCTTGGAGCAGGGGAGGACTGAAGCTTTCTTT CASSLEQGRTEAFF NA TRBJ1-1 TRBV5-6 NA
TGTGCCAGCAGTTTCCAAGGGGGTGTGCCCAGAAACCAAGAGACCCAGTACTTC CASSFQGGVPRNQETQYF NA TRBJ2-5 TRBV6-2/TRBV6-3 NA
TGTGCCAGCAGCTCTCACAGGGAAATAGATGAGCAGTTCTTC CASSSHREIDEQFF NA TRBJ2-1 TRBV7-9 many
TGTGCCAGCAGCTTAGGGCCCCGGGGAGACAATGAGCAGTTCTTC CASSLGPRGDNEQFF NA TRBJ2-1 TRBV7-2 NA
TGTGCCAGCAACTCTTACACGGGGCCTTCGCAGTATTTT CASNSYTGPSQYF NA TRBJ2-3 TRBV5-8 NA
TGCAGTGCTAGCGGGGGCGGCACAGATACGCAGTATTTT CSASGGGTDTQYF NA TRBJ2-3 TRBV20-1 few
TGTGCCAGCAGTGTTCTGCAAGAGACCCAGTACTTC CASSVLQETQYF NA TRBJ2-5 TRBV2 NA
TGTGCCAGCAGCCGGCGCCCAGGGGTGGTCGACACTGAAGCTTTCTTT CASSRRPGVVDTEAFF NA TRBJ1-1 TRBV7-8 NA
TGTGCCAGCTGGGAAGCGGGGTGGTCTGATGAGCAGTTCTTC CASWEAGWSDEQFF TRBD2 TRBJ2-1 TRBV6-1 many
TGTGCCACCAGCAGAGATCTCAGGGGAGACGAGCAGTACTTC CATSRDLRGDEQYF NA TRBJ2-7 TRBV15 NA
TGTGCCAGCAGCCCCGGACTAGTTAACTACGAGCAGTACTTC CASSPGLVNYEQYF TRBD2 TRBJ2-7 TRBV3-1 many
TGTGCCAGCAGTTTATCCAAAGAGTTTGGGACAGGGCACCACGAGCAGTACTTC CASSLSKEFGTGHHEQYF TRBD1 TRBJ2-7 TRBV27 NA
TGTGCCAGCACCTCCGGGACGAACACCGGGGAGCTGTTTTTT CASTSGTNTGELFF NA TRBJ2-2 TRBV11-2 NA
TGTGCCACCAGTGGTCCTGTTAGGACAGGGAGCCAAGAGACCCAGTACTTC CATSGPVRTGSQETQYF TRBD1 TRBJ2-5 TRBV24-1 many
TGTGCCAGCAGTGAAGAGCGGGGGAGCACAGATACGCAGTATTTT CASSEERGSTDTQYF TRBD2 TRBJ2-3 TRBV6-1 once
TGTGCCAGCAGCATAGGGGGGACAGGGGTTCGGAAACTGTTTTTT CASSIGGTGVRKLFF TRBD1 TRBJ1-4 TRBV7-2 many
TGTGCCAGCAGCCCCGCACAGCAACTGTTTTTT CASSPAQQLFF NA TRBJ1-4 TRBV28 NA
TGTGCCAGCAGCCGAGCCACGGGGTTCAATGAGCAGTTCTTC CASSRATGFNEQFF NA TRBJ2-1 TRBV14 few
TGCAGTGCTAGAGACAGGGACACCGGGGAGCTGTTTTTT CSARDRDTGELFF NA TRBJ2-2 TRBV20-1 many
TGCAGCGGACTAGTATTCGATGAGCAGTTCTTC CSGLVFDEQFF NA TRBJ2-1 TRBV29-1 few
TGTGCCAGCAGCCTAGTTACAGGGGGCCAAGAGACCCAGTACTTC CASSLVTGGQETQYF TRBD1 TRBJ2-5 TRBV3-1 NA
TGTGCCAGCAGGAGGGACTTGAACACTGAAGCTTTCTTT CASRRDLNTEAFF NA TRBJ1-1 TRBV2 NA
TGTGCCAGCAGCTACCCGGGACTAGCGGGATACACAGATACGCAGTATTTT CASSYPGLAGYTDTQYF TRBD2 TRBJ2-3 TRBV7-9 many
TGCAGTGCTAGGGTACACGCCGGACAGGGGTCTCCTGGGGCCAACGTCCTGACTTTC CSARVHAGQGSPGANVLTF TRBD1 TRBJ2-6 TRBV20-1 few
TGCAGTGCTAGTAATACGGCGACTGAAGCTTTCTTT CSASNTATEAFF NA TRBJ1-1 TRBV20-1 many
TGCAGCGTTGAAGATCTGCGGTCAAGCACAGATACGCAGTATTTT CSVEDLRSSTDTQYF NA TRBJ2-3 TRBV29-1 NA
TGCAGTGCTAGTCGGTCAGGGGGCCTCACAGATACGCAGTATTTT CSASRSGGLTDTQYF TRBD1 TRBJ2-3 TRBV20-1 many